The clone carrying this T cell receptor beta chain was detected only once. Clones were read by immunoSEQ multiplex PCR, and TCRdb kept only the in-frame ones, dropping some. The top ten clones hold 0.37% of a sample with 2 million to 2.5 million clones, about 90% of them seen once. This specimen comes from a study of shared clonotypes between healthy human individuals. CDR3 length: 15 residues. CDR1 is SGHAT and CDR2 is FQNNGV in the germline V gene. V dropped 3 bases and J dropped 6 bases, with 15 bases sitting between them. The TCR originated in a man aged 18 to 30 in good health. Some clones in this sample may be carry-over from other donors' samples. Sequencing used naive CD4+ T cells from PBMCs. Subset of the sample: CD45RA+ positively selected. The chain combines TRBV11-2 with TRBJ2-1, with D unclear. This CDR3 is CASSLLVVSVNEQFF. CDR3 DNA: TGTGCCAGCAGCTTGTTAGTCGTGTCAGTCAATGAGCAGTTCTTC.